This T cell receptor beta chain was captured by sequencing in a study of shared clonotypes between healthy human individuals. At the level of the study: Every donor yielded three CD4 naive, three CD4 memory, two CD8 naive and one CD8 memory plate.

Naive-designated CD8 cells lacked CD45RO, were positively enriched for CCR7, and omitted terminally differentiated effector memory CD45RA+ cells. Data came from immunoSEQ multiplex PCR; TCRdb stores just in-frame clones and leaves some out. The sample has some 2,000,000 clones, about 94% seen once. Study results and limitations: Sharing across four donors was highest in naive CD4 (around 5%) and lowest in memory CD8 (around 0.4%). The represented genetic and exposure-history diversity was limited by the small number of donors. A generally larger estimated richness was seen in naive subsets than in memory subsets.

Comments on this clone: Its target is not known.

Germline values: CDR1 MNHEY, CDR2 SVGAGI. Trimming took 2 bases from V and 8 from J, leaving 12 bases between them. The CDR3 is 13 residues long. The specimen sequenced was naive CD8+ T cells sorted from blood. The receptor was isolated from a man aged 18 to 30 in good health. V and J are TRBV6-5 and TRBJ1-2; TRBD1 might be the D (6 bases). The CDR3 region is CASSYATGKGYTF. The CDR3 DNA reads TGTGCCAGCAGTTACGCGACAGGAAAAGGCTACACCTTC.